The 7 T cell receptor beta chains below all came from one sample that was sequenced in a study of CD4 and CD8 cells across lung adenocarcinoma regions. TCRdb ran MiXCR on the PCR reads and lists one entry per CDR3 protein. The repertoire includes around 20,000 distinct CDR3 sequences, around half of them detected once, and under 35% sits in the top ten. Sequenced material: CD8+ T cells from the center of a lung tumor. The receptors were gathered from a female donor with lung adenocarcinoma. The CD4 and CD8 labels of this study may be unreliable.

The CDR3 DNA is TGTGCCACCCGCCCTCCGCCTAACACCGGGGAGCTGTTTTTT. Encoded protein: CATRPPPNTGELFF. The rearrangement joins TRBV15 to TRBJ2-2; D is undetermined. The CDR3 is 14 residues long. Germline V gene data show CDR1 as LNHNV and CDR2 as YYDKDF (reference sequence). Trimming pared 8 bases from V and 2 bases from J, leaving 12 bases between.

This clonotype was counted ten times or more. The chain has TRBV27 and TRBJ1-4; D not certain. Germline CDR1 and CDR2: MNHEY and SMNVEV (reference sequence). CDR3 size: 14 residues. V lost 8 bases and J 8 bases, leaving 18 bases between the germline ends. The DNA of the CDR3 is TGTGCCAGCTCCACCCGGGGTAACGGCGAAAAACTGTTTTTT. Translating it yields CASSTRGNGEKLFF.

Of note for this clonotype: This could be a read error, since a much larger clone is one nucleotide away. Here the CDR3 omits its conserved ending phenylalanine or tryptophan, so a read error is the likely source. This sequence joins TRBV4-1 and TRBJ2-5; D call uncertain. Germline loops: CDR1 MGHRA, CDR2 YSYEKL. The CDR3 sequence is 14 residues long. Trimming took 2 bases from V and 5 from J, leaving 12 bases between them. This CDR3 is CASSQRPSDETQYL. CDR3 nucleotides: TGCGCCAGCAGCCAAAGGCCTAGTGATGAGACCCAGTACCTC.

CDR3 coding DNA: TGTGCCAGCAGTGGAGCTGGGGTCGGGGCGGGTAGCACAGAGACGCAGTACTTC. Its protein is CASSGAGVGAGSTETQYF. The chain is built from TRBV6-1 and TRBJ2-3; tentatively, D is TRBD1 or TRBD2 (5 bases each). The J call could be wrong; TRBJ2-7 is a better fit for the DNA end. Germline V gives CDR1 MNHNS, CDR2 SASEGT. The CDR3 runs to 18 residues.

V gene TRBV27 combines with J gene TRBJ1-2; TRBD1 is a possible D gene (5 bases). This CDR3 contains 15 residues. The V gene's germline CDR1 is MNHEY and CDR2 SMNVEV (reference sequence). Trimming left V 7 bases short and J 6 bases short, with 21 bases between. The CDR3 region is CASTLKAGGLHGYTF. As DNA, the CDR3 is TGTGCCAGCACCTTAAAGGCCGGGGGACTGCATGGCTACACCTTC.

The chain recombines TRBV15 with TRBJ2-1; D is uncertain. Trimming took 6 bases from V and 0 from J, leaving 12 bases between them. The CDR3 length is 15 residues. Germline V lookup: CDR1 LNHNV, CDR2 YYDKDF (reference sequence). The CDR3, as DNA: TGTGCCACCAGAGGTGGCTTGAGCTCCTACAATGAGCAGTTCTTC. Encoded protein: CATRGGLSSYNEQFF.

This clonotype is classed as medium-sized. V is TRBV27 and J is TRBJ2-3, with 9 bases identical to TRBD2. CDR1 is MNHEY and CDR2 is SMNVEV in the germline V gene (reference sequence). The CDR3 length is 13 residues. V shed 5 bases, J shed 6 bases, and the junction held 3 bases outside the gene matches. This chain's CDR3 is CASSPREGDTQYF. The DNA for the CDR3 is TGTGCCAGCAGTCCGCGGGAGGGGGATACGCAGTATTTT.